This T cell receptor beta chain was retrieved from a study of cytomegalovirus exposure and HLA in healthy donors. Looking at the study overall: As an earlier analysis found, around 190 million T cells yielded some 120 million unique TCR beta sequences.

Overall study findings and caveats: What a later analysis reportedly showed was that an Asian-associated ancestry cluster had fewer N-insertions than the approximately 720-donor mean. Presence/absence comparisons presumed near-even sequencing depth among donors.

CDR3 size: 17 residues. Germline assignment: CDR1 SGHTA and CDR2 FQGNSA. V was clipped by 5 bases and J by 1 base, with 20 bases between them. This clone appeared a few times. Its antigen remains unidentified. Vbeta (60) and Jbeta (13) primers were used in the PCR. Data came from immunoSEQ multiplex PCR; TCRdb stores just in-frame clones and leaves some out. The profile shows approximately 97,000 clones, around 68% of them singletons. The origin of this receptor is a human donor in good health. The gene calls are TRBV7-2 and TRBJ1-1, with a possible D match to TRBD1 (6 bases). The source material was PBMCs. The CDR3 nucleotides are TGTGCCAGCAGCCCAGGGAGGGGGTGGTCGGGGAACACTGAAGCTTTCTTT. Its protein is CASSPGRGWSGNTEAFF. The full variable domain, its missing parts supplied by reference TRBV7-2 and TRBJ1-1, is GAGVSQSPSNKVTEKGKDVELRCDPISGHTALYWYRQSLGQGLEFLIYFQGNSAPDKSGLPSDRFSAERTGGSVSTLTIQRTQQEDSAVYLCASSPGRGWSGNTEAFFGQGTRLTVV.